This TCR beta chain was found in a study of T-cell memory formation after mild COVID-19. TCRdb independently ran MiXCR on the 5' RACE reads; one entry per CDR3 protein. The sample yields 200,000 to 250,000 distinct CDR3 sequences, more than 25% seen once. The sequence was collected from an adult woman who had mild COVID-19 (a few samples of this study predate the infection). Cell type and time point are not known. The sample consisted of PBMCs or a T cell subset sorted from them (not recorded which).

CDR3 sequence: CASSLGDRGKDNEQFF. The CDR3 DNA reads as TGCGCCAGCAGCTTGGGGGACAGGGGAAAAGACAATGAGCAGTTCTTC. J is TRBJ2-1 and V is TRBV5-1; 10 nucleotides match TRBD1. The germline V gene has CDR1 SGHRS and CDR2 YFSETQ. This CDR3 is 16 amino acids long. V was pared by 0 bases and J by 5 bases, with 5 bases of the junction left unmatched.